These 17 T cell receptor beta chains were all obtained from the same sample, sequenced in a study of CD8 T cells in Susac syndrome. The RNA, roughly 0.45 to 1 ug, was put through reverse transcription using random hexamers. TCRdb itself ran the immunoSEQ multiplex PCR reads through MiXCR, one entry per CDR3 protein. This sample has fewer than 200,000 distinct CDR3 sequences, with around 96% found just once. The source material was CD8+ T cells from PBMCs. The source is a human donor with multiple sclerosis.

The chain is built from TRBV7-9 and TRBJ1-2; D not resolved. The CDR3 consists of 12 residues. Deletions cut 5 bases from V and 6 bases from J, with 10 bases between. Per the germline V gene, CDR1 is SEHNR and CDR2 is FQNEAQ (reference sequence). This chain's CDR3 is CASSPTENGYTF. The CDR3 DNA sequence: TGTGCCAGCAGCCCTACAGAAAATGGCTACACCTTC.

This chain joins TRBV7-9 and TRBJ2-1; D gene unclear. Germline V gene lookup returns CDR1 SEHNR and CDR2 FQNEAQ (reference sequence). The CDR3 is made up of 11 amino acids. V dropped 5 bases and J dropped 2 bases, with 1 base sitting between them. The CDR3 loop reads CASSPYNEQFF. The DNA for the CDR3 is TGTGCCAGCAGCCCCTACAATGAGCAGTTCTTC.

This chain joins TRBV7-3 and TRBJ2-7, with D maybe TRBD1 (6 bases). Germline CDR1 and CDR2: SGHTA and FQGTGA. Between the trimmed V and J ends, which lost 7 bases and 0 bases, there was a span of 19 bases. The CDR3 is 16 amino acids. The CDR3 nucleotides are TGTGCCAGCAACAAGAGGGGGTGTACACCCTCCTACGAGCAGTACTTC. It translates to CASNKRGCTPSYEQYF.

A single count supports this clonotype. This sequence joins TRBV7-9 and TRBJ2-2, with a weak D call TRBD1 (5 bases). The V gene lost 5 bases and the J gene lost 6 bases, with 16 bases spanning the gap. The CDR3 covers 15 residues. Looked up from germline, CDR1 is SEHNR and CDR2 is FQNEAQ (reference sequence). This CDR3 reads CASSLPGFIPGELFF. CDR3 nucleotides: TGTGCCAGCAGCCTACCAGGGTTTATCCCCGGGGAGCTGTTTTTT.

This clonotype was observed once. This chain links TRBV2 with TRBJ2-5; TRBD2 matches 8 bases. With 4 bases clipped from V and 4 bases from J, the junction kept 8 bases outside the gene matches. Germline V gene lookup returns CDR1 SNHLY and CDR2 FYNNEI. The length of the CDR3 is 15 residues. CDR3 bases: TGTGCCAGCAGTGGTATAGCGGGATCCGGAGAGACCCAGTACTTC. It translates to CASSGIAGSGETQYF.

V usage is TRBV2 and J usage is TRBJ2-7, with D hard to call. This CDR3 region has 13 residues. V shed 4 bases and J shed 4 bases, with 11 bases lying between them. The germline CDR1 and CDR2 sequences are SNHLY and FYNNEI. The CDR3 coding sequence is TGTGCCAGCAGTGCCCCGACAAGATACGAGCAGTACTTC. Protein product: CASSAPTRYEQYF. The full variable domain, its missing parts supplied by reference TRBV2 and TRBJ2-7, is EPEVTQTPSHQVTQMGQEVILRCVPISNHLYFYWYRQILGQKVEFLVSFYNNEISEKSEIFDDQFSVERPDGSNFTLKIRSTKLEDSAMYFCASSAPTRYEQYFGPGTRLTVT.

The chain is built from TRBV11-2 and TRBJ2-7, with D possibly called TRBD1 or TRBD2 (5 bases each). V gave up 5 bases and J gave up 3 bases, with 14 bases separating them. The CDR3 is made up of 14 amino acids. CDR1 SGHAT and CDR2 FQNNGV come from the germline V gene. The CDR3 spells CASSPTGGYYEQYF. CDR3 sequence (DNA): TGTGCCAGCAGCCCGACTGGGGGATACTACGAGCAGTACTTC.

J is TRBJ2-5 and V is TRBV29-1; TRBD1 might be the D (6 bases). V dropped 7 bases and J dropped 4 bases, with 25 bases sitting between them. Germline CDR1 and CDR2: SQVTM and ANQGSEA. The CDR3 extends over 16 amino acids. The CDR3 spells CSGSASKQGRVETQYF. CDR3 sequence (DNA): TGCAGCGGAAGCGCCTCAAAACAGGGACGCGTAGAGACCCAGTACTTC.

The table lists this clonotype with a few counts. CDR3 coding DNA: TGTGCCAGCAGTTTATCCGGGACGGCCGAAGCTTTCTTT. This gives the protein CASSLSGTAEAFF. The V and J genes are TRBV27 and TRBJ1-1; tentatively, D is TRBD1 (5 bases). The CDR3 is 13 amino acids. The ends were cut back, 0 bases at V and 8 bases at J, with 10 bases in the middle. Germline V lookup: CDR1 MNHEY, CDR2 SMNVEV (reference sequence).

The chain recombines TRBV29-1 with TRBJ2-1, with D unclear. CDR3 length: 14 amino acids. V lost 6 bases and J lost 0, with 12 bases in between. Germline V CDR1 and CDR2: SQVTM, ANQGSEA. The CDR3: CSVKDGSSYNEQFF. DNA for the CDR3: TGCAGCGTCAAGGACGGTAGCTCCTACAATGAGCAGTTCTTC.

V and J are TRBV5-1 and TRBJ2-1; 7 bases are shared with TRBD2. Per the germline V gene, CDR1 is SGHRS and CDR2 is YFSETQ. J lost 0 bases, V lost 1 base, and 10 bases had no gene match. CDR3 length: 18 residues. The CDR3 protein is CASSLFLASGSSYNEQFF. The CDR3 DNA reads as TGCGCCAGCAGCTTGTTCTTGGCTAGCGGTTCCTCCTACAATGAGCAGTTCTTC.

The CDR3 is CASSPRTSGYNEQFF. In DNA form, the CDR3 reads TGTGCCAGCAGCCCTAGGACTAGCGGATACAATGAGCAGTTCTTC. J is TRBJ2-1 and V is TRBV11-2, with 10 bases identical to TRBD2. Trimming took 5 bases from V and 4 from J; bases not matched to a gene: 5. The CDR3 has 15 residues. Germline CDR1 and CDR2: SGHAT and FQNNGV.

V and J are TRBV12-3 or TRBV12-4 and TRBJ1-3; the D is unclear. The CDR3 runs to 13 residues. V lost 7 bases and J lost 4, with 11 bases in between. This chain's CDR3 is CASIHLAGNTIYF. CDR3 bases: TGTGCCAGCATCCACCTGGCCGGAAACACCATATATTTT.

The chain employs TRBV7-9 and TRBJ2-4, with D maybe TRBD2 (7 bases). The CDR3 covers 14 residues. The V end lost 1 base, the J end lost 8 bases, and 12 bases lay between the germline ends. Germline V gene lookup returns CDR1 SEHNR and CDR2 FQNEAQ (reference sequence). Here the CDR3 DNA reads TGTGCCAGCAGCTTAGTTGCGGGGGCAGACATTCAGTACTTC. This translates into CASSLVAGADIQYF.

J is TRBJ2-1 and V is TRBV7-8; D is uncertain. The CDR3 length is 17 residues. Per the germline V gene, CDR1 is SGHVS and CDR2 is FQNEAQ. V dropped 5 bases and J dropped 0 bases, with 17 bases sitting between them. The CDR3 DNA is TGTGCCAGCAGCCATTGTGCCTCTGCAGGCTCCTACAATGAGCAGTTCTTC. This translates into CASSHCASAGSYNEQFF.

The chain employs TRBV29-1 and TRBJ2-7; TRBD1 matches at 7 bases. This CDR3 comprises 13 residues. The junction had 2 bases not matched to a gene; V was cut back by 0 bases and J by 3 bases. The V gene's germline CDR1 is SQVTM and CDR2 ANQGSEA. The CDR3 nucleotides are TGCAGCGTTGAAGACCGGGACAGCTACGAGCAGTACTTC. Translated, it gives CSVEDRDSYEQYF.

The chain uses TRBV14 and TRBJ2-1, with TRBD2 matching 7 bases. CDR1 and CDR2 (germline): SGHDN, FVKESK. V lost 0 bases and J lost 5; bases outside the gene matches: 10. The CDR3 is made up of 17 amino acids. The CDR3 spells CASSQDLRSGTNNEQFF. CDR3 bases: TGTGCCAGCAGCCAAGATTTAAGGAGCGGGACGAACAATGAGCAGTTCTTC. The entire variable domain, with the rest obtained from reference TRBV14 and TRBJ2-1, is as follows: EAGVTQFPSHSVIEKGQTVTLRCDPISGHDNLYWYRRVMGKEIKFLLHFVKESKQDESGMPNNRFLAERTGGTYSTLKVQPAELEDSGVYFCASSQDLRSGTNNEQFFGPGTRLTVL.